The 24 T cell receptor beta chains below all came from one sample that was sequenced in a study of T-cell reconstitution after alpha-beta-depleted transplantation in children. Unique molecular identifiers tagged the TCRbeta library. TCRdb itself ran the PCR reads through MiXCR, one entry per CDR3 protein. Among some 490,000 distinct CDR3 sequences listed, approximately 12% were seen once. The sequences come from PBMCs from the stem cell graft donor, collected from the stem cell graft. Receptors were obtained from a human donor who donated a stem cell graft to a child with combined immunodeficiency.

The V gene is TRBV4-3, the J gene TRBJ2-1; the match to TRBD2 covers 15 bases. CDR1 and CDR2 (germline): LGHNA, YSLEER. Losses at the gene ends were 0 bases for V and 10 bases for J; bases not matched to a gene: 4. The CDR3 is made up of 16 amino acids. This CDR3 reads CASSQDGTSGGYEQFF. The CDR3 region has the DNA TGCGCCAGCAGCCAAGACGGGACTAGCGGGGGGTACGAGCAGTTCTTC.

The chain links TRBV5-1 to TRBJ1-1, with D tentatively TRBD1 (6 bases). Trimming stripped 4 bases from V and 5 bases from J, with 15 bases between. The CDR3 extends over 14 amino acids. Germline V gene lookup returns CDR1 SGHRS and CDR2 YFSETQ. The chain's CDR3 is CASSPMGGATEAFF. The CDR3 coding sequence is TGCGCCAGCAGCCCCATGGGGGGGGCGACTGAAGCTTTCTTT.

The chain combines TRBV5-1 with TRBJ2-4, with 7 bases aligning to TRBD1. V shed 5 bases and J 8 bases; nucleotides not matched to a gene: 4. The V gene's germline CDR1 is SGHRS and CDR2 YFSETQ. The CDR3 is made up of 12 amino acids. CDR3 region: CASRDRRDIQYF. The CDR3 DNA sequence: TGCGCCAGCAGGGACAGGCGGGACATTCAGTACTTC.

V gene TRBV19 combines with J gene TRBJ2-7; tentative D call: TRBD1 (6 bases). Germline V CDR1 and CDR2: LNHDA, SQIVND (reference sequence). Trimming stripped 3 bases from V and 0 bases from J, with 12 bases between. This CDR3 region has 15 residues. The CDR3 DNA reads TGTGCCAGTAGTATGGATGGGACAAGCTCCTACGAGCAGTACTTC. Protein product: CASSMDGTSSYEQYF.

This clonotype was seen ten or more times. The chain couples TRBV12-3 or TRBV12-4 to TRBJ2-3; D possibly corresponds to TRBD2 (6 bases). V shed 6 bases and J shed 0 bases, with 13 bases lying between them. This CDR3 has 15 amino acids. The chain's CDR3 is CASSRDLTSTDTQYF. Here the CDR3 DNA reads TGTGCCAGCAGCCGGGACTTGACTAGCACAGATACGCAGTATTTT.

This clonotype was found many times. The V and J genes are TRBV10-3 and TRBJ2-3; D may be TRBD2 (6 bases). The germline V gene encodes CDR1 ENHRY and CDR2 SYGVKD. V was shortened by 3 bases and J by 0 bases, with 13 bases between the two germline ends. This CDR3 comprises 16 residues. The chain's CDR3 is CAISDTGASSTDTQYF. Written as DNA, the CDR3 is TGTGCCATCAGTGATACGGGAGCCTCTAGCACAGATACGCAGTATTTT.

This clonotype has at least ten counts. The chain carries TRBV7-9 and TRBJ2-2; no clear D gene. CDR1 and CDR2 (germline): SEHNR, FQNEAQ (reference sequence). Trimming took 5 bases from V and 9 from J, leaving 7 bases between them. The CDR3 extends over 11 amino acids. The CDR3 DNA sequence: TGTGCCAGCAGCCCCCTTTGGGAGCTGTTTTTT. Protein: CASSPLWELFF.

A few counts support this clonotype. V and J are TRBV7-8 and TRBJ2-7, with 8 bases aligning to TRBD1. J was trimmed by 5 bases and V by 4 bases; bases with no gene match: 7. The CDR3 has 14 amino acids. Germline lookup yields CDR1 SGHVS and CDR2 FQNEAQ. The CDR3 DNA sequence: TGTGCCAGCAGCTCTCGGACAGGGAGTGACGAGCAGTACTTC. Amino acids: CASSSRTGSDEQYF.

This clonotype was observed at least ten times. This rearrangement joins TRBV6-2 or TRBV6-3 to TRBJ2-1; D gene unclear. This CDR3 is built from 11 residues. V lost 7 bases and J 6 bases, leaving 7 bases between the germline ends. In germline, CDR1 is MNHEY, CDR2 SVGEGT. CDR3 protein: CASTQGNEQFF. The CDR3 coding sequence is TGTGCCAGCACCCAAGGCAATGAGCAGTTCTTC.

In its sample, this clonotype was seen many times. The CDR3 DNA reads as TGCGCCAGCAGCTTGAGTCAGAGCTCGAACACCGGGGAGCTGTTTTTT. Protein sequence: CASSLSQSSNTGELFF. The V and J genes are TRBV5-1 and TRBJ2-2; D uncertain. Germline V gene sequence: CDR1 SGHRS, CDR2 YFSETQ. The CDR3 is made up of 16 amino acids. The germline V and J ends were trimmed by 1 base and 0 bases, with 10 bases remaining between them. Based on the CDR3 plus reference TRBV5-1 and TRBJ2-2, the full variable domain is KAGVTQTPRYLIKTRGQQVTLSCSPISGHRSVSWYQQTPGQGLQFLFEYFSETQRNKGNFPGRFSGRQFSNSRSEMNVSTLELGDSALYLCASSLSQSSNTGELFFGEGSRLTVL.

This chain links TRBV20-1 with TRBJ2-1, with 9 bases matching TRBD2. The germline CDR1 and CDR2 sequences are DFQATT and SNEGSKA (reference sequence). J was trimmed by 8 bases and V by 3 bases; bases with no gene match: 8. This CDR3 is built from 14 residues. The CDR3 loop reads CSASFSGGRDEQFF. In DNA, the CDR3 is TGCAGTGCTAGTTTTAGCGGGGGCAGGGATGAGCAGTTCTTC.

This clonotype was detected only a few times. The chain employs TRBV12-3 or TRBV12-4 and TRBJ1-5; TRBD1 agrees at 7 bases. Trimming cost V 4 bases and J 0 bases; bases outside gene matches: 6. The CDR3 has 16 residues. DNA for the CDR3: TGTGCCAGCAGTTCGACGGACAGGCCTAGCAATCAGCCCCAGCATTTT. Translation gives CASSSTDRPSNQPQHF.

There are a few counts of this clonotype. This rearrangement joins TRBV7-2 to TRBJ1-1; D is perhaps TRBD1 (6 bases). V was shortened by 5 bases and J by 7 bases, with 14 bases between the two germline ends. CDR1 is SGHTA and CDR2 is FQGNSA in the germline V gene. The CDR3 extends over 13 amino acids. CDR3 region: CASSRGQINEAFF. CDR3 sequence (DNA): TGTGCCAGCAGCCGAGGACAGATAAATGAAGCTTTCTTT. The full variable domain, rest sourced from reference TRBV7-2 and TRBJ1-1, is GAGVSQSPSNKVTEKGKDVELRCDPISGHTALYWYRQSLGQGLEFLIYFQGNSAPDKSGLPSDRFSAERTGGSVSTLTIQRTQQEDSAVYLCASSRGQINEAFFGQGTRLTVV.

This clonotype was observed a few times. The DNA for the CDR3 is TGTGCCAGCAGTACTGACTTGAAATCCTACAATGAGCAGTTCTTC. This encodes CASSTDLKSYNEQFF. This sequence joins TRBV6-2 or TRBV6-3 and TRBJ2-1; D not resolved. Trimming removed 5 bases at V and 1 base at J, with 12 bases between. The CDR3 spans 15 residues. The germline V gene has CDR1 MNHEY and CDR2 SVGEGT.

This clonotype was observed a few times. The chain recombines TRBV12-3 or TRBV12-4 with TRBJ2-2; D may be TRBD2 (5 bases). The CDR3 runs 15 residues. Trimming removed 4 bases at V and 5 bases at J, with 14 bases between. The CDR3: CASSSPAGRTGELFF. CDR3 coding DNA: TGTGCCAGCAGTTCCCCGGCTGGGAGAACCGGGGAGCTGTTTTTT.

This clonotype was seen at least ten times. The chain uses TRBV6-1 and TRBJ2-7; 7 bases are a match to TRBD1. The V and J ends lost 3 bases and 3 bases, in that order; junction bases with no gene match: 11. The CDR3 is made up of 16 amino acids. CDR1 is MNHNS, CDR2 SASEGT, per germline. CDR3 DNA: TGTGCCAGCAGTGACGTAAAAAAAGGGGGCATCTACGAGCAGTACTTC. It specifies CASSDVKKGGIYEQYF.

This clonotype appeared many times. The chain joins TRBV2 to TRBJ2-3; D possibly matches TRBD1 or TRBD2 (5 bases each). The CDR3 runs 11 residues. The ends were cut back, 8 bases at V and 6 bases at J, with 9 bases in the middle. Germline CDR1 reads SNHLY; CDR2 reads FYNNEI. This CDR3 is CASEGYDTQYF. The CDR3 DNA reads as TGTGCCAGCGAGGGGTACGATACGCAGTATTTT.

This chain joins TRBV6-5 and TRBJ2-7; a possible D gene is TRBD1 (6 bases). The CDR3 sequence is 15 residues long. Deletions cut 4 bases from V and 6 bases from J, with 19 bases between. Germline CDR1 and CDR2: MNHEY and SVGAGI. Here the CDR3 reads CASSFRDTRSSEQYF. The CDR3 DNA reads TGTGCCAGCAGTTTCCGGGACACCAGGAGTTCCGAGCAGTACTTC.

The chain links TRBV3-1 to TRBJ2-1, with 7 nucleotides matching TRBD2. This CDR3 is 15 amino acids long. The V segment lost 5 bases and the J segment 3 bases; nucleotides outside the gene matches: 7. Per germline, CDR1 LGHDT and CDR2 YNNKEL (reference sequence). CDR3 sequence: CASSEPLAYYNEQFF. In DNA, the CDR3 is TGTGCCAGCAGCGAACCACTAGCGTACTACAATGAGCAGTTCTTC.

This clonotype was observed a handful of times. The chain uses TRBV4-2 and TRBJ2-3, with 7 bases identical to TRBD2. CDR3 length equals 14 residues. The germline V gene has CDR1 LGHNA and CDR2 YNFKEQ. V dropped 4 bases and J dropped 8; count of bases not matched to a gene: 9. CDR3 DNA sequence: TGTGCCAGCAGCCCCCCACCTTCTAGCGGTACGCAGTATTTT. It yields the protein CASSPPPSSGTQYF.

This clonotype was counted many times. The chain combines TRBV7-9 with TRBJ2-5; the match to TRBD1 covers 9 bases. The ends lost 5 bases at V and 3 bases at J; junction bases unmatched: 7. The CDR3 sequence is 15 residues long. The germline gives CDR1 SEHNR, CDR2 FQNEAQ (reference sequence). The CDR3 is CASSLRWDREETQYF. CDR3 nucleotide sequence: TGTGCCAGCAGCCTACGATGGGACAGGGAAGAGACCCAGTACTTC.

The chain is built from TRBV7-9 and TRBJ1-1; D call uncertain. The germline V and J ends were trimmed by 7 bases and 6 bases, with 6 bases remaining between them. Looked up from germline, CDR1 is SEHNR and CDR2 is FQNEAQ (reference sequence). This CDR3 contains 10 residues. CDR3 sequence (DNA): TGTGCCAGCATGGTGTCTGAAGCTTTCTTT. It yields the protein CASMVSEAFF.

This clonotype was found a few times. The chain recombines TRBV6-4 with TRBJ2-2; D is unclear. The V end was cut by 6 bases, the J end by 1 base, with 9 bases between. Per germline, CDR1 MRHNA and CDR2 SNTAGT. The CDR3 sequence is 14 residues long. CDR3 loop: CASRSTWNTGELFF. Here the CDR3 DNA reads TGTGCCAGCAGAAGTACCTGGAACACCGGGGAGCTGTTTTTT.

This clonotype has a count of ten or more. The chain joins TRBV6-1 to TRBJ2-3; 9 bases fit TRBD2. Germline V gives CDR1 MNHNS, CDR2 SASEGT. CDR3 size: 15 residues. The J segment lost 0 bases and the V segment lost 2 bases, leaving 0 bases of the junction unmatched. CDR3 sequence reads: CASSELAGSTDTQYF. As DNA, the CDR3 is TGTGCCAGCAGTGAACTAGCGGGGAGCACAGATACGCAGTATTTT.